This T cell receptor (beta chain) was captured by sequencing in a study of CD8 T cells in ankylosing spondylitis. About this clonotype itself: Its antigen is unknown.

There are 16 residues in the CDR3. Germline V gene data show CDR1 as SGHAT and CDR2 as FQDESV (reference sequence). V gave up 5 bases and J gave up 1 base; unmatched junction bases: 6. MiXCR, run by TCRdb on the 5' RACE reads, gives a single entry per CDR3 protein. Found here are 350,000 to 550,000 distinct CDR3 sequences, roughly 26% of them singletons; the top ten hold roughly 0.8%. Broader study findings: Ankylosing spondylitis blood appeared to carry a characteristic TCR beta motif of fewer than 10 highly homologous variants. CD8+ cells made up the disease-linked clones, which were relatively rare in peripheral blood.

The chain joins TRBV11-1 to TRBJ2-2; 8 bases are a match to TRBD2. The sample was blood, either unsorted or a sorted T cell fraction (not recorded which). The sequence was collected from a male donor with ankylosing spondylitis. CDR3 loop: CASSPGGGLNTGELFF. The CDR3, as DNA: TGTGCCAGCAGCCCCGGCGGGGGGCTGAACACCGGGGAGCTGTTTTTT.